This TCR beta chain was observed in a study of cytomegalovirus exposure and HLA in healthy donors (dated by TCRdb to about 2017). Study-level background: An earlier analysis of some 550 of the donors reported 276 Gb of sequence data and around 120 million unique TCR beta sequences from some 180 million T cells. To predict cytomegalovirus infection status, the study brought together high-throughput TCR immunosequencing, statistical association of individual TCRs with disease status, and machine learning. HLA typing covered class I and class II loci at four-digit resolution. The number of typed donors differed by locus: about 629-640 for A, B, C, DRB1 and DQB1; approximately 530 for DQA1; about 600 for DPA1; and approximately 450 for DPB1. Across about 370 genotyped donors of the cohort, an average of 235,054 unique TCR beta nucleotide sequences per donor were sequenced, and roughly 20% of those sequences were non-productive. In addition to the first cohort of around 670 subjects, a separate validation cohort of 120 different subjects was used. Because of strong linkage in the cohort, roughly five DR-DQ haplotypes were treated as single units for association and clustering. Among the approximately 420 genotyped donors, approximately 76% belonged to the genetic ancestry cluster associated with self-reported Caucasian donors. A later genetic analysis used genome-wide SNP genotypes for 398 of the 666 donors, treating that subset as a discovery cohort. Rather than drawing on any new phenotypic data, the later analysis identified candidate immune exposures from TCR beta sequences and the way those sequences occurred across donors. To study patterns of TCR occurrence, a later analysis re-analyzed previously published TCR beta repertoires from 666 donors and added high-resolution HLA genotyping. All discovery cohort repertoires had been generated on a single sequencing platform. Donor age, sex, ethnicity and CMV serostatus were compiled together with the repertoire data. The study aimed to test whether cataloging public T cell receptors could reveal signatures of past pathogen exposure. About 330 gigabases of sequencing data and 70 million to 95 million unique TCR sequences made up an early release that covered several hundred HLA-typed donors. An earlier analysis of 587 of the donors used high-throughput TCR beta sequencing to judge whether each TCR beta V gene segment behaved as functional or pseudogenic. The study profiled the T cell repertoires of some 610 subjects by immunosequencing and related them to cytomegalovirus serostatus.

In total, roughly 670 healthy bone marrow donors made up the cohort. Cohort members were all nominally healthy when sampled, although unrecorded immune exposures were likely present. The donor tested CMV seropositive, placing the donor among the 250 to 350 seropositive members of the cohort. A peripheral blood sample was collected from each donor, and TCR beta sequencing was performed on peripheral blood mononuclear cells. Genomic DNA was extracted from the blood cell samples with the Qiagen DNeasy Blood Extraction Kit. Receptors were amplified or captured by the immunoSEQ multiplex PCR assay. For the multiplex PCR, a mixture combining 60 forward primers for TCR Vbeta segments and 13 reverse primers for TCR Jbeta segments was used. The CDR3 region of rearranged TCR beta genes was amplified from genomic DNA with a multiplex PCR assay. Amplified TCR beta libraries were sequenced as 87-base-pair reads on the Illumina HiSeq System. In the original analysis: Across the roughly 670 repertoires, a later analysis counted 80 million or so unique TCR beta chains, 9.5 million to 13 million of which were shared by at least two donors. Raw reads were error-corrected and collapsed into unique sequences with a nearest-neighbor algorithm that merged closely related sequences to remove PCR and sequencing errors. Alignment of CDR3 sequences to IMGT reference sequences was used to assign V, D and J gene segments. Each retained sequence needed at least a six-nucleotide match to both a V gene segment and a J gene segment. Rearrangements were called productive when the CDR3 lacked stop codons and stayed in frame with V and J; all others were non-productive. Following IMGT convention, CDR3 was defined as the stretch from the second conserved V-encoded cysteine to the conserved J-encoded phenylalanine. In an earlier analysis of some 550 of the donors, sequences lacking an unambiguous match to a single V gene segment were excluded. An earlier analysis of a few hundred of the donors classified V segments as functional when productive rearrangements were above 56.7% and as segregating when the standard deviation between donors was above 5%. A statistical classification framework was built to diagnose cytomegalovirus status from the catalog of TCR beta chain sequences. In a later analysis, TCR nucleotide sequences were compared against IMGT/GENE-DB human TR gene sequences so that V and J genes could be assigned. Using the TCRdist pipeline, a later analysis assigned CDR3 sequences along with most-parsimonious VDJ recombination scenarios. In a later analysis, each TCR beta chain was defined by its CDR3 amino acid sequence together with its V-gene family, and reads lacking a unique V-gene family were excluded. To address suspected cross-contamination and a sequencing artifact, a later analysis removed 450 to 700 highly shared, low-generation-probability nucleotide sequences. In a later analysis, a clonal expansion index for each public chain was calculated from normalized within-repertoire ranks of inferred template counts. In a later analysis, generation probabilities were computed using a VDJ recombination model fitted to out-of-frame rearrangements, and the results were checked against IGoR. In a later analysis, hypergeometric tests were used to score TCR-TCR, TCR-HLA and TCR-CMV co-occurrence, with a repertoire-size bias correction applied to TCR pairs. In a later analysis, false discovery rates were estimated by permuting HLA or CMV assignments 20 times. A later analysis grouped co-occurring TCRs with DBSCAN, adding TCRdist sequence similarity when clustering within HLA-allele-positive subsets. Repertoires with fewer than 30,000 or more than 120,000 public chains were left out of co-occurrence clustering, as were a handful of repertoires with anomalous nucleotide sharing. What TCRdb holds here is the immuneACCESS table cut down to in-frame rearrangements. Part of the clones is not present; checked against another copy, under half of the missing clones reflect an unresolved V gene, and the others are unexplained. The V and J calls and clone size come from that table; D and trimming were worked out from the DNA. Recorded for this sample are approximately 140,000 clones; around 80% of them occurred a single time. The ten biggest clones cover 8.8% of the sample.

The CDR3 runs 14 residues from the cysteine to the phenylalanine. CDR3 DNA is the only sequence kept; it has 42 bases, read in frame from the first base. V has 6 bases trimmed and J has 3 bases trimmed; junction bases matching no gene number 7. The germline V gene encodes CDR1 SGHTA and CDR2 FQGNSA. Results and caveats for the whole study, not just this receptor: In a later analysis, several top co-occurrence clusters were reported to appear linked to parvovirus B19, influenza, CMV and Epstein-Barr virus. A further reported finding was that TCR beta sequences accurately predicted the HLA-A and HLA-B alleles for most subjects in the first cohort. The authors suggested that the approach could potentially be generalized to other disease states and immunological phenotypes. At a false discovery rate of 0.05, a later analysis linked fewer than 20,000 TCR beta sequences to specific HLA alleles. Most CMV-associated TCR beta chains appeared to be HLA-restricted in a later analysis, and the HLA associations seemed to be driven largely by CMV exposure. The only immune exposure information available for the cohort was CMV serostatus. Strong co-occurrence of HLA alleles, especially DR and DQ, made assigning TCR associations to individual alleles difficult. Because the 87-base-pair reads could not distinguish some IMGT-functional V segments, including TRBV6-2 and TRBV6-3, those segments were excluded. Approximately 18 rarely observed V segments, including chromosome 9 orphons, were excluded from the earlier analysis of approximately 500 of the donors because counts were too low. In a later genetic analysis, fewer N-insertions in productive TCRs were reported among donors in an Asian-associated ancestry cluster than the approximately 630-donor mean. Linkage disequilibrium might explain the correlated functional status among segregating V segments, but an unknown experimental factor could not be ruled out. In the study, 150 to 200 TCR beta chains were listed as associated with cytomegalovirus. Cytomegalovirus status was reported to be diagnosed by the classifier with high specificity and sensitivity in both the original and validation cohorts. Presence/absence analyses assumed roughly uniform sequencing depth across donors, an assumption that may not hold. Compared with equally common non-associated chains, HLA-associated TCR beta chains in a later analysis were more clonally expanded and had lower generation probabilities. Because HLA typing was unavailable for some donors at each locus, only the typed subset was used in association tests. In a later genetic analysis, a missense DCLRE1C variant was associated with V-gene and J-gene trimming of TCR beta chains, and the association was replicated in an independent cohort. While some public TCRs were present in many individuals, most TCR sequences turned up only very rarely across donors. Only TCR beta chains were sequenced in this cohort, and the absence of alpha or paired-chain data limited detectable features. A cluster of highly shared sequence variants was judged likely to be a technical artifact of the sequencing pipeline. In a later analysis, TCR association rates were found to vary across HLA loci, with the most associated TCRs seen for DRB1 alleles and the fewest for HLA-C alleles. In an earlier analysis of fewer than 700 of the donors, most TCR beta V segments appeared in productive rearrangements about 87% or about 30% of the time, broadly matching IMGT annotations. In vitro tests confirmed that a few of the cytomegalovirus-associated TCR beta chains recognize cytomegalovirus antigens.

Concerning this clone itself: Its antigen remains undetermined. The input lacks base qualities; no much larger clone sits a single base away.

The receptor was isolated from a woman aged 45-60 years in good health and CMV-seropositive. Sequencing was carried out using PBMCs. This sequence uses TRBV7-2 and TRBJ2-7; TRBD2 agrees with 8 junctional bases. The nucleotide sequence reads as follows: TGTGCCAGCAGTAAAGGCGGGGGGTTCTACGAGCAGTACTTC. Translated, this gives CASSKGGGFYEQYF.